A single sample is the source of the 31 T cell receptor beta chains below, sequenced in a study of T cells in Graves' hyperthyroidism and ophthalmopathy. Amplification of TCR beta CDR3 regions was performed using RNA transcripts as template. HTBI primers were the set used in a first-round RT-PCR of the TCR CDR3. TCRdb processed the multiplex PCR reads anew with MiXCR; each CDR3 protein has one entry. The sample holds about 290,000 distinct CDR3 sequences; about a sixth are singletons and the top ten take about 51%. Sequences were obtained from blood. Receptors were obtained from an older woman with Graves' ophthalmopathy.

In this sample, this clonotype turned up many times. The chain recombines TRBV5-1 with TRBJ2-2; either TRBD1 or TRBD2 may fit D (5 bases each). V gave up 5 bases and J gave up 0 bases, with 17 bases separating them. Germline assignment: CDR1 SGHRS and CDR2 YFSETQ. The CDR3 runs to 17 residues. The CDR3 sequence is CASRRQPGPTNTGELFF. The CDR3 DNA reads as TGCGCCAGCAGACGTCAGCCGGGACCGACGAACACCGGGGAGCTGTTTTTT.

This clonotype was counted between two and nine times. The V call is TRBV4-1, the J call TRBJ1-6; D not resolved. Germline V CDR1 and CDR2: MGHRA, YSYEKL. The CDR3 spans 14 residues. The V gene lost 5 bases and the J gene lost 6 bases, with 11 bases spanning the gap. CDR3 nucleotides: TGCGCCAGCAGCTCAAGCTCGCGTAATTCACCCCTCCACTTT. Translated: CASSSSSRNSPLHF.

This clonotype was found many times. This rearrangement joins TRBV7-9 to TRBJ1-3; D remains ambiguous. This CDR3 comprises 16 residues. V was clipped by 5 bases and J by 0 bases, with 14 bases between them. CDR1 and CDR2 (germline): SEHNR, FQNEAQ (reference sequence). CDR3: CASSDYGRNSGNTIYF. DNA for the CDR3: TGTGCCAGCAGCGACTACGGACGGAACTCTGGAAACACCATATATTTT.

In regard to this clonotype: A single base separates this from a much larger clone, so it may be a read error. J is TRBJ1-1 and V is TRBV5-5; TRBD1 might be the D (5 bases). The CDR3 covers 13 residues. Trimming removed 2 bases at V and 11 bases at J, with 16 bases between. Germline V gene sequence: CDR1 SGHKS, CDR2 YYEKEE (reference sequence). The CDR3 sequence: CASSFDFVRQAFF. CDR3 sequence (DNA): TGTGCCAGCAGCTTTGACTTTGTTAGACAGGCTTTCTTT.

This clonotype was seen ten or more times. This chain links TRBV7-2 with TRBJ2-7; D perhaps matches TRBD1 (5 bases). Germline CDR1 SGHTA, CDR2 FQGNSA. The CDR3 length is 15 residues. Trimming took 3 bases from V and 2 from J, leaving 14 bases between them. DNA for the CDR3: TGTGCCAGCAGCTTTTTCCGGGCCAGGGCCTACGAGCAGTACTTC. This sequence encodes CASSFFRARAYEQYF. The full variable domain, its missing parts supplied by reference TRBV7-2 and TRBJ2-7, is GAGVSQSPSNKVTEKGKDVELRCDPISGHTALYWYRQSLGQGLEFLIYFQGNSAPDKSGLPSDRFSAERTGGSVSTLTIQRTQQEDSAVYLCASSFFRARAYEQYFGPGTRLTVT.

This clonotype has a count of ten or more. This chain connects TRBV27 to TRBJ2-1; D uncertain. The length of the CDR3 is 15 residues. V lost 4 bases and J lost 1, with 11 bases in between. In germline, CDR1 is MNHEY, CDR2 SMNVEV (reference sequence). The CDR3 region has the DNA TGTGCCAGCAGTTCCCTTCGGGTATCCTACAATGAGCAGTTCTTC. Translation: CASSSLRVSYNEQFF.

In nucleotides, the CDR3 is TGCGCCAGCAGCCAACGCCCAGAGAGGGGCGGTGAAAAACTGTTTTTT. Translating gives CASSQRPERGGEKLFF. V gene TRBV4-1 combines with J gene TRBJ1-4; tentative D call: TRBD1 (5 bases). The V gene lost 2 bases and the J gene lost 7 bases, with 17 bases spanning the gap. Germline values: CDR1 MGHRA, CDR2 YSYEKL. This CDR3 has 16 amino acids.

In its sample, this clonotype was seen many times. J is TRBJ1-5 and V is TRBV6-1; no clear D gene. The germline V gene has CDR1 MNHNS and CDR2 SASEGT. The CDR3 has 15 residues. V was pared by 6 bases and J by 2 bases, with 14 bases between. CDR3: CASSARLYGNQPQHF. DNA of the CDR3: TGTGCCAGCAGCGCTAGATTGTACGGCAATCAGCCCCAGCATTTT.

This clonotype was observed a handful of times. The chain carries TRBV20-1 and TRBJ2-1, with TRBD2 matching 15 bases. The germline V gene encodes CDR1 DFQATT and CDR2 SNEGSKA (reference sequence). The CDR3 totals 19 residues. With V trimmed by 6 bases and J by 0 bases, 12 bases remained unmatched. The CDR3 sequence is CSAEGLAGGTGSSYNEQFF. CDR3 sequence (DNA): TGCAGTGCCGAGGGACTAGCGGGAGGTACTGGGAGCTCCTACAATGAGCAGTTCTTC.

The chain combines TRBV5-4 with TRBJ2-1, with D unclear. The V end lost 1 base, the J end lost 4 bases, and 18 bases lay between the germline ends. The V gene's germline CDR1 is SGHNT and CDR2 YYREEE (reference sequence). The CDR3 is 17 amino acids. The CDR3 nucleotides read TGTGCCAGCAGCTTGCTCTTGGAATCCCTCTCTTACAATGAGCAGTTCTTC. Protein: CASSLLLESLSYNEQFF.

This clonotype turned up a few times. J is TRBJ2-3 and V is TRBV5-1, with D tentatively TRBD2 (5 bases). The CDR3 runs 14 residues. V was trimmed by 7 bases and J by 0 bases, leaving 12 bases between them. CDR1 SGHRS and CDR2 YFSETQ come from the germline V gene. The CDR3 nucleotides read TGCGCCAGCCTGGACTTAACTAGCACAGATACGCAGTATTTT. It yields the protein CASLDLTSTDTQYF.

There are a few counts of this clonotype. This chain connects TRBV5-1 to TRBJ1-4; 7 nucleotides line up with TRBD1. Germline V CDR1 and CDR2: SGHRS, YFSETQ. The CDR3 has 14 amino acids. The junction had 7 bases not matched to a gene; V was cut back by 3 bases and J by 8 bases. The CDR3 sequence is CASSWANRGEKLFF. For the CDR3, the DNA is TGCGCCAGCAGCTGGGCGAACAGGGGAGAAAAACTGTTTTTT.

The CDR3 sequence: CASSPRGRGRSTDTQYF. The DNA for the CDR3 is TGTGCCAGCAGCCCGCGGGGTAGGGGAAGGAGCACAGATACGCAGTATTTT. This chain connects TRBV6-1 to TRBJ2-3, with D maybe TRBD2 (6 bases). Trimming removed 6 bases at V and 0 bases at J, with 19 bases between. Per the germline V gene, CDR1 is MNHNS and CDR2 is SASEGT. This CDR3 comprises 17 residues.

Only a few counts were recorded for this clonotype. The genes are TRBV13 and TRBJ2-5; maybe TRBD1 (5 bases). With 5 bases removed from V and 0 bases from J, the gap between germline ends came to 16 bases. The CDR3 consists of 16 residues. CDR1 PRHDT and CDR2 FYEKMQ come from the germline V gene (reference sequence). CDR3 nucleotide sequence: TGTGCCAGCAGCCTAACAATGACAGTATACCAAGAGACCCAGTACTTC. Residues: CASSLTMTVYQETQYF.

In its sample, this clonotype was seen many times. This chain links TRBV5-1 with TRBJ2-1; 9 nucleotides line up with TRBD2. V lost 0 bases to trimming and J lost 6 bases; unmatched junction nucleotides: 10. This CDR3 contains 17 residues. Germline V gives CDR1 SGHRS, CDR2 YFSETQ. The CDR3 sequence is CASSLAPGVAGANEQFF. CDR3 coding DNA: TGCGCCAGCAGCTTGGCCCCCGGGGTAGCGGGAGCCAATGAGCAGTTCTTC.

In this sample, this clonotype turned up a few times. The chain is built from TRBV10-2 and TRBJ1-1; tentative D call: TRBD1 (5 bases). CDR3 length equals 13 residues. Per the germline V gene, CDR1 is WSHSY and CDR2 is SAAADI. Trimming stripped 6 bases from V and 7 bases from J, with 15 bases between. The CDR3 is CASRVGSQGEAFF. As DNA, the CDR3 is TGCGCCAGCAGGGTTGGATCCCAGGGTGAAGCTTTCTTT.

This clonotype was detected only a few times. The chain has TRBV25-1 and TRBJ2-7; 8 nucleotides align to TRBD1. The V segment lost 3 bases and the J segment 2 bases; nucleotides outside the gene matches: 9. CDR3 length equals 16 residues. CDR1 is MGHDK, CDR2 SYGVNS, per germline. In DNA form, the CDR3 reads TGTGCCAGCAGTGATCGACGGACAGGGAGAGCCTACGAGCAGTACTTC. Protein product: CASSDRRTGRAYEQYF.

This clonotype was recorded a few times. V and J are TRBV20-1 and TRBJ2-3, with a weak D call TRBD1 (5 bases). Trimming left V 4 bases short and J 2 bases short, with 10 bases between. The germline CDR1 and CDR2 sequences are DFQATT and SNEGSKA (reference sequence). The CDR3 covers 13 residues. The CDR3 region has the DNA TGCAGTGCTACCGACAGCATCACAGATACGCAGTATTTT. This gives the protein CSATDSITDTQYF.

The chain uses TRBV7-9 and TRBJ1-1; tentative D call: TRBD1 (5 bases). V was clipped by 3 bases and J by 3 bases, with 8 bases between them. CDR3 length: 13 amino acids. The V gene's germline CDR1 is SEHNR and CDR2 FQNEAQ (reference sequence). The CDR3 DNA reads as TGTGCCAGCAGCTTCCAACAGGACACTGAAGCTTTCTTT. Protein product: CASSFQQDTEAFF.

The rearrangement uses TRBV10-3 and TRBJ2-2, with TRBD1 matching over 9 bases. The CDR3 is made up of 18 amino acids. V gave up 0 bases and J gave up 3 bases; unmatched junction bases: 8. Germline CDR1 ENHRY, CDR2 SYGVKD. The CDR3 DNA follows: TGTGCCATCAGTGAGTCATGGGGACAGGGAATTTACACCGGGGAGCTGTTTTTT. It translates to CAISESWGQGIYTGELFF.

This clonotype was counted at least ten times. The chain joins TRBV12-3 or TRBV12-4 to TRBJ2-3, with 10 bases aligning to TRBD2. This CDR3 contains 17 residues. V was pared by 0 bases and J by 2 bases, with 5 bases of the junction left unmatched. The CDR3: CASSLAASGGVTDTQYF. As DNA, the CDR3 is TGTGCCAGCAGTTTAGCGGCTAGCGGGGGCGTCACAGATACGCAGTATTTT.

V gene TRBV7-2 combines with J gene TRBJ2-5, with D perhaps TRBD1 or TRBD2 (5 bases each). Trimming stripped 3 bases from V and 6 bases from J, with 14 bases between. The CDR3 totals 14 residues. Germline CDR1 SGHTA, CDR2 FQGNSA. The CDR3 sequence: CASSFGRGTKTQYF. The CDR3 DNA sequence: TGTGCCAGCAGCTTCGGACGAGGGACGAAGACCCAGTACTTC.

This clonotype has at least ten counts. The gene calls are TRBV5-6 and TRBJ2-3, with no clear D. The CDR3 is 14 residues long. The ends were cut back, 3 bases at V and 5 bases at J, with 13 bases in the middle. Germline CDR1 SGHDT, CDR2 YYEEEE. CDR3 protein: CASSSVAEIDTQYF. CDR3 sequence (DNA): TGTGCCAGCAGCTCCGTAGCCGAAATAGATACGCAGTATTTT.

This clonotype was seen many times. V usage is TRBV7-2 and J usage is TRBJ2-5; TRBD1 aligns across 8 bases. The germline V gene has CDR1 SGHTA and CDR2 FQGNSA. The CDR3 length is 16 residues. Losses at the gene ends were 1 base for V and 3 bases for J; bases not matched to a gene: 7. The CDR3 region is CASSLDWSTGEETQYF. The CDR3 DNA sequence: TGTGCCAGCAGCTTAGATTGGTCGACAGGGGAAGAGACCCAGTACTTC.

This clonotype has only a few counts. The V and J genes are TRBV4-3 and TRBJ2-3; no clear D. Trimming shortened V by 8 bases and J by 2 bases, and 11 bases separated the two germline ends. This CDR3 contains 13 residues. CDR1 is LGHNA and CDR2 is YSLEER in the germline V gene. The CDR3 region has the DNA TGCGCCAGCGGAGTGAGCAACACAGATACGCAGTATTTT. It specifies CASGVSNTDTQYF.

The sample holds many counts of this clonotype. This chain connects TRBV5-1 to TRBJ2-7, with D tentatively TRBD1 (6 bases). The CDR3 has 14 amino acids. Trimming pared 2 bases from V and 5 bases from J, leaving 14 bases between. Germline CDR1 and CDR2: SGHRS and YFSETQ. CDR3 sequence: CASSLSGVNDEQYF. The CDR3 DNA follows: TGCGCCAGCAGCTTATCAGGGGTTAACGACGAGCAGTACTTC. The whole variable domain, remainder taken from reference TRBV5-1 and TRBJ2-7, is KAGVTQTPRYLIKTRGQQVTLSCSPISGHRSVSWYQQTPGQGLQFLFEYFSETQRNKGNFPGRFSGRQFSNSRSEMNVSTLELGDSALYLCASSLSGVNDEQYFGPGTRLTVT.

This clonotype was recorded at least ten times. The chain couples TRBV6-1 to TRBJ1-1; 8 positions agree with TRBD1. Germline V lookup: CDR1 MNHNS, CDR2 SASEGT. J was trimmed by 7 bases and V by 7 bases; bases with no gene match: 11. The length of the CDR3 is 14 residues. The CDR3 sequence: CASTPGQGVLEAFF. The CDR3 DNA sequence: TGTGCCAGCACCCCCGGACAGGGCGTACTTGAAGCTTTCTTT.

The table lists this clonotype with many counts. The V call is TRBV7-3, the J call TRBJ2-1; 13 nucleotides agree with TRBD2. The CDR3 loop spans 16 amino acids. Trimming removed 0 bases from V and 7 bases from J; junction bases left unmatched: 3. Germline lookup yields CDR1 SGHTA and CDR2 FQGTGA. CDR3: CASSLTTSGRGNEQFF. Written as DNA, the CDR3 is TGTGCCAGCAGCTTAACTACTAGCGGGAGGGGGAATGAGCAGTTCTTC.

The genes are TRBV27 and TRBJ2-3; D is perhaps TRBD2 (5 bases). The CDR3 runs to 14 residues. Deletions cut 3 bases from V and 4 bases from J, with 11 bases between. CDR1 and CDR2 from the germline V gene are MNHEY and SMNVEV (reference sequence). CDR3 protein: CASSFSWESDTQYF. DNA of the CDR3: TGTGCCAGCAGTTTCTCGTGGGAGTCAGATACGCAGTATTTT.

This clonotype appeared a few times. This could be a read error, since a much larger clone is one nucleotide away. This chain links TRBV20-1 with TRBJ1-5, with D unclear. The V gene's germline CDR1 is DFQATT and CDR2 SNEGSKA (reference sequence). V dropped 6 bases and J dropped 0 bases, with 21 bases sitting between them. The CDR3 runs 17 residues. This CDR3 is CSAKGRPGRYSNQPQHF. The CDR3 DNA reads TGCAGTGCAAAGGGCCGGCCAGGCAGATATAGCAATCAGCCCCAGCATTTT.

In its sample, this clonotype was seen a few times. The V and J genes are TRBV28 and TRBJ2-1, with D unresolved. V was clipped by 5 bases and J by 0 bases, with 8 bases between them. Per the germline V gene, CDR1 is MDHEN and CDR2 is SYDVKM. The CDR3 spans 14 residues. CDR3 loop: CASSQSSSYNEQFF. The CDR3 bases are TGTGCCAGCAGTCAATCGAGCTCCTACAATGAGCAGTTCTTC.